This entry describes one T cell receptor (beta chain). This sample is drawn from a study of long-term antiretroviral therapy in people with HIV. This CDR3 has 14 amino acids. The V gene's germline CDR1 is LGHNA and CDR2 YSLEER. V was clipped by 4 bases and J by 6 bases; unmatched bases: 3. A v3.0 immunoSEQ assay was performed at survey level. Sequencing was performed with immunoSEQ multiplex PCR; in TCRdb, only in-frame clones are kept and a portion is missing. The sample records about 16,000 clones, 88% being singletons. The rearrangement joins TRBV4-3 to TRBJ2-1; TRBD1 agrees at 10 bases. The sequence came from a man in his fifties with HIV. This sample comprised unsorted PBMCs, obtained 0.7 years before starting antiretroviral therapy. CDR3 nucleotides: TGCGCCAGCAGCCGACAGGGGGCAAGCAATGAGCAGTTCTTC. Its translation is CASSRQGASNEQFF.